This T cell receptor (beta chain) derives from a study of cytomegalovirus exposure and HLA in healthy donors. Study results and caveats: A later examination showed that TCR association rates differed by HLA locus, with DRB1 most and HLA-C fewest. Reportedly, cytomegalovirus status was diagnosed with high sensitivity and specificity. Common viral pathogens seemed, in a later analysis, to connect with several of the most significant clusters.

Regarding this clone: The antigen remains undetermined.

Researchers ran the PCR with 60 Vbeta and 13 Jbeta primers. Profiling relied on immunoSEQ multiplex PCR, and the TCRdb table lists in-frame clones only, not all of them. This sample has about 150,000 clones, with 72% found just once. CDR3 length equals 15 residues. Germline V gene lookup returns CDR1 SGHRS and CDR2 YFSETQ. Trimming pared 1 base from V and 2 bases from J, leaving 9 bases between. The J gene is TRBJ1-4, the V gene TRBV5-1; D is unresolved. This TCR derives from a man aged 40-55 years in good health and CMV-seronegative. The source material was PBMCs. CDR3 residues: CASSLSGITNEKLFF. CDR3 nucleotide sequence: TGCGCCAGCAGCTTGTCGGGGATTACTAATGAAAAACTGTTTTTT.